This T cell receptor beta chain appears in the sequencing data of a study of vaccination and CD4 T cells after COVID-19. Study details: SARS-CoV-2 had been detected by nasal swab PCR in convalescent patients; roughly 9 were mild, one severe.

Cultured CD4+ T cell DNA was sequenced using the Oncomine TCR Beta short-read assay. TCRdb passed the PCR reads through MiXCR, listing each CDR3 protein once. The profile shows 20,000 to 25,000 distinct CDR3 sequences, roughly three fifths of them singletons. Specified treatment: approximately 10-day PBMC culture with coronavirus spike peptide pools or control peptides (ViraFEST assay). Once cultured about 9 days, CD4+ T cells underwent isolation by negative selection. With 3 bases removed from V and 4 bases from J, the gap between germline ends came to 12 bases. Germline-derived CDR1 and CDR2 are SGHNT and YENEEA. CDR3 length: 14 residues. Notes on this clonotype: Its matching antigen is unknown.

The clonotype originates from a human donor who had recovered from COVID-19. Material: CD4+ T cells from blood, cultured in vitro. The V call is TRBV11-3, the J call TRBJ1-1; D unresolved. CDR3: CASSFEVRGTEAFF. For the CDR3, the DNA is TGTGCCAGCAGCTTTGAGGTCCGGGGCACTGAAGCTTTCTTT.